This T cell receptor (beta chain) derives from a study of blood T cell repertoires in COVID-19. The table came from immunoSEQ multiplex PCR; TCRdb's copy has only in-frame clones and leaves some out. Among a few hundred thousand clones listed, roughly 85% were seen once. V lost 2 bases to trimming and J lost 7 bases, with 15 bases between them. The germline V gene has CDR1 SGHVS and CDR2 FQNEAQ. The CDR3 has 15 amino acids. Cohorts were determined from participant-reported clinical history. Material for sequencing was PBMCs or T cells enriched from blood (not recorded which). This sequence originates from a man aged 35-49 years who had been exposed to COVID-19. The V gene is TRBV7-8, the J gene TRBJ1-5; D is possibly TRBD1 (5 bases). This CDR3 reads CASSLSRQGDQPQHF. The DNA for the CDR3 is TGTGCCAGCAGCTTATCGCGGCAGGGTGACCAGCCCCAGCATTTT.